The source of this TCR beta chain is a study of beta chain features in type 1 diabetes. Study as a whole: Comparable age, gender and cell yields were observed in patients relative to healthy donors.

Notes on this clone: As yet, its antigen is unknown. Within the sample, other DNA sequences also encode this same CDR3.

Investigators reverse transcribed all isolated RNA, so they sequenced expressed TCRB transcripts. Sequencing was performed with immunoSEQ multiplex PCR; in TCRdb, only in-frame clones are kept and a portion is missing. Here the sample spans 640,000 or so clones, over 12% being singletons. V lost 0 bases to trimming and J lost 2 bases, with 10 bases between them. The germline gives CDR1 SGDLS, CDR2 YYNGEE. The CDR3 totals 15 residues. Regarding the study as a whole: In all four CD4+ subsets, TCRB CDR3 length was significantly, moderately reduced in type 1 diabetes. A pattern of fewer insertions and more deletions at VDJ junctions was seen in type 1 diabetes patients.

This receptor was taken from a man aged 18-30 years with type 1 diabetes. Sequenced: naive CD4+ T cells from blood. The chain links TRBV9 to TRBJ2-3, with D possibly TRBD2 on 5 matching bases. The CDR3 nucleotides read TGTGCCAGCAGCGTAGGAGGGCATCACACAGATACGCAGTATTTT. Its protein product is CASSVGGHHTDTQYF.